A selection of T cell receptor beta chains follows, all from one sample in a study of PD-L1 blockade in urothelial cancer. The repertoire was sequenced with immunoSEQ multiplex PCR; TCRdb's copy has only in-frame clones and lacks some. The sample records 40,000 or so clones, about four fifths being singletons. The material sequenced was PBMCs, taken around atezolizumab (anti-PD-L1) treatment. The receptors originated from a man in his 60s with urothelial cancer. Both conserved end residues are part of each CDR3. Some rows mark clone size as missing; the rest say once, few, many or name a class of expanded clone.

cdr3_length: 16
j_call: TRBJ2-7
clone_size: NA
v_call: TRBV5-1
cdr3_aa: CASSLGGTSGNYEQYF

cdr3_length: 13
j_call: TRBJ1-1
clone_size: once
v_call: TRBV2
cdr3_aa: CASSGRQKHEAFF

cdr3_length: 15
j_call: TRBJ2-5
clone_size: NA
v_call: TRBV28
cdr3_aa: CASSLLAGVQETQYF

cdr3_length: 15
j_call: TRBJ1-1
clone_size: NA
v_call: TRBV7-8
cdr3_aa: CASRPMDRDDTEAFF

cdr3_length: 14
j_call: TRBJ1-1
clone_size: few
v_call: TRBV11-1
cdr3_aa: CASSLGGLNTEAFF

cdr3_length: 18
j_call: TRBJ1-4
clone_size: NA
v_call: TRBV5-1
cdr3_aa: CASSLEPGEIRVDEKLFF

cdr3_length: 12
j_call: TRBJ2-1
clone_size: few
v_call: TRBV6-6
cdr3_aa: CASSGETNEQFF

cdr3_length: 14
j_call: TRBJ2-7
clone_size: NA
v_call: TRBV5-1
cdr3_aa: CASSMGQSTSEQYF

cdr3_length: 17
j_call: TRBJ1-2
clone_size: NA
v_call: TRBV5-4
cdr3_aa: CASSPGTGLGSNYGYTF

cdr3_length: 14
j_call: TRBJ2-7
clone_size: NA
v_call: TRBV5-4
cdr3_aa: CASSWDRGTHEQYF

cdr3_length: 15
j_call: TRBJ1-2
clone_size: NA
v_call: TRBV4-3
cdr3_aa: CASSPGPGWVVGYTF

cdr3_length: 15
j_call: TRBJ2-7
clone_size: NA
v_call: TRBV7-2
cdr3_aa: CANFRPGQGTYEQYF

cdr3_length: 15
j_call: TRBJ1-3
clone_size: NA
v_call: TRBV11-2
cdr3_aa: CASSKVAGSGNTIYF

cdr3_length: 17
j_call: TRBJ1-1
clone_size: NA
v_call: TRBV10-3
cdr3_aa: CAITDDRAINGGTEAFF

cdr3_length: 12
j_call: TRBJ1-5
clone_size: NA
v_call: TRBV28
cdr3_aa: CASSFRGGAQHF

cdr3_length: 13
j_call: TRBJ1-5
clone_size: NA
v_call: TRBV15
cdr3_aa: CATSRDPDQPQHF

cdr3_length: 15
j_call: TRBJ2-1
clone_size: NA
v_call: TRBV4-3
cdr3_aa: CASSQDATGRGEQFF

cdr3_length: 15
j_call: TRBJ1-3
clone_size: NA
v_call: TRBV7-9
cdr3_aa: CASSNGGHSGNTIYF

cdr3_length: 14
j_call: TRBJ1-5
clone_size: NA
v_call: TRBV30
cdr3_aa: CAWSPRGRGGPQHF

cdr3_length: 14
j_call: TRBJ2-1
clone_size: NA
v_call: TRBV25-1
cdr3_aa: CASRRGPGADEQFF

cdr3_length: 16
j_call: TRBJ2-5
clone_size: NA
v_call: TRBV10-1
cdr3_aa: CASSESRLANQETQYF

cdr3_length: 13
j_call: TRBJ1-2
clone_size: NA
v_call: TRBV25-1
cdr3_aa: CASSELAGYGYTF

cdr3_length: 14
j_call: TRBJ1-5
clone_size: NA
v_call: TRBV11-2
cdr3_aa: CASSQGSGGQPQHF

cdr3_length: 15
j_call: TRBJ2-5
clone_size: NA
v_call: TRBV11-2
cdr3_aa: CASSLVGTGGTTQYF

cdr3_length: 15
j_call: TRBJ1-3
clone_size: NA
v_call: TRBV11-2
cdr3_aa: CASSSRTGSGNTIYF

cdr3_length: 15
j_call: TRBJ2-7
clone_size: few
v_call: TRBV6-1
cdr3_aa: CAIRRQDMSSYEQYF

cdr3_length: 13
j_call: TRBJ1-6
clone_size: NA
v_call: TRBV7-2
cdr3_aa: CASSQTGGSPLHF

cdr3_length: 13
j_call: TRBJ1-1
clone_size: NA
v_call: TRBV7-8
cdr3_aa: CASSLVGRTEAFF

cdr3_length: 17
j_call: TRBJ2-7
clone_size: NA
v_call: TRBV10-3
cdr3_aa: CAISESGTGTGTYEQYF